This TCR beta chain comes out of a study of technical replicates of blood from several donors. Germline V gene lookup returns CDR1 MNHEY and CDR2 SVGAGI. V lost 6 bases and J lost 4, with 18 bases in between. The CDR3 is 15 residues long. Data came from immunoSEQ multiplex PCR; TCRdb stores just in-frame clones and leaves some out. The sample includes some 80,000 clones, approximately 96% seen only once; the top ten take 0.36%. The sequence was collected from a human donor in good health. The sequenced sample consisted of T cells isolated from PBMCs. The chain combines TRBV6-5 with TRBJ1-2; D possibly corresponds to TRBD1 (6 bases). CDR3 nucleotide sequence: TGTGCCAGCAGAACCTACAGGGCCCCGGGCTATGGCTACACCTTC. It encodes CASRTYRAPGYGYTF.